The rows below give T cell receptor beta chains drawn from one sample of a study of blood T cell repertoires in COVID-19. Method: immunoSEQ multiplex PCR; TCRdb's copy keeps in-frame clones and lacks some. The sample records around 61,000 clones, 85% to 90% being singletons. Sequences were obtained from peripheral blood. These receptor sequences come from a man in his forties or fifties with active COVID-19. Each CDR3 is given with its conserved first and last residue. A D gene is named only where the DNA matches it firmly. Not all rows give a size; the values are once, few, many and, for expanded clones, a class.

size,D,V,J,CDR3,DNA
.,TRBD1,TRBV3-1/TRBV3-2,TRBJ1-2,CASSRGQGWDGYTF,TGTGCCAGCAGTCGAGGACAGGGATGGGATGGCTACACCTTC
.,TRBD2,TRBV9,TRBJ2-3,CATSPRLASDTQYF,TGTGCCACCTCACCCCGACTAGCGTCAGATACGCAGTATTTT
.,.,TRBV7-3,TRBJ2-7,CASSLTAGLHEQYF,TGTGCCAGCAGCTTAACAGCGGGCCTTCACGAGCAGTACTTC
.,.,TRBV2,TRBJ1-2,CASSGQSYGYTF,TGTGCCAGCAGTGGACAGTCCTATGGCTACACCTTC
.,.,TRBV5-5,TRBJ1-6,CASSSEGGSNSPLHF,TGTGCCAGCAGCTCGGAGGGCGGATCAAATTCACCCCTCCACTTT
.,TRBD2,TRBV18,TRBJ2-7,CASSLGLGGGSYEQYF,TGTGCCAGCTCCCTAGGGCTCGGGGGGGGCTCCTACGAGCAGTACTTC
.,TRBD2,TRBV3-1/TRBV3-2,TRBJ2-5,CASSQVYSGGIQETQYF,TGTGCCAGCAGCCAAGTCTATTCCGGGGGGATACAAGAGACCCAGTACTTC
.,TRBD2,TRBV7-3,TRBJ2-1,CASSLFMGGPPFF,TGTGCCAGCAGCTTATTTATGGGAGGGCCTCCGTTCTTC
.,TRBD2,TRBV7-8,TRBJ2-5,CASSLRTSGDAQYF,TGTGCCAGCAGCCTTCGTACTAGCGGGGATGCCCAGTACTTC
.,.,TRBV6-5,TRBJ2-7,CASSLLTGSASYEQYF,TGTGCCAGCAGTTTGCTAACAGGGTCCGCCTCCTACGAGCAGTACTTC
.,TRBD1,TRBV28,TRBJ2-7,CASSGGQESEQYF,TGTGCCAGCAGTGGGGGACAGGAAAGCGAGCAGTACTTC
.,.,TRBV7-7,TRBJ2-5,CASSFSGAGETQYF,TGTGCTAGCAGCTTCTCAGGGGCGGGAGAGACCCAGTACTTC
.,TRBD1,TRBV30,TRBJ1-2,CAWRDSSDYGYTF,TGTGCCTGGCGGGACAGTTCCGATTATGGCTACACCTTC
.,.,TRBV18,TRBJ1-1,CASSPGGIGTEAFF,TGTGCCAGCTCACCGGGGGGGATCGGGACTGAAGCTTTCTTT
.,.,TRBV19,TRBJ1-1,CASSVSVNTEAFF,TGTGCCAGTAGTGTCTCAGTGAACACTGAAGCTTTCTTT
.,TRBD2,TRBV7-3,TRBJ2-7,CASSRVASGGPQYF,TGTGCCAGCAGTCGGGTCGCTAGCGGGGGTCCGCAGTACTTC
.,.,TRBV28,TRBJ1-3,CASIQSLASGNTIYF,TGTGCCAGCATCCAATCCTTAGCCTCTGGAAACACCATATATTTT
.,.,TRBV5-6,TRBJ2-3,CASSSWTEARTQYF,TGTGCCAGCAGTTCCTGGACAGAGGCCCGTACGCAGTATTTT
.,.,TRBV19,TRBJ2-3,CASSTEFSTDTQYF,TGTGCCAGTTCGACAGAGTTTAGCACAGATACGCAGTATTTT
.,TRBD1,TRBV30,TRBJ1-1,CAWSAGTAMNTEAFF,TGTGCCTGGAGTGCGGGGACAGCCATGAACACTGAAGCTTTCTTT
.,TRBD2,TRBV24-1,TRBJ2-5,CATSPSGYQETQYF,TGTGCCACCAGTCCTAGCGGGTATCAAGAGACCCAGTACTTC
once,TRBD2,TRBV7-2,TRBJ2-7,CASSRYGTTSGIYEQYF,TGTGCCAGCAGCCGTTACGGAACGACTAGCGGGATCTACGAGCAGTACTTC
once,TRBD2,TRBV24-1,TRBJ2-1,CATSVGGGALNEQFF,TGTGCCACCAGTGTGGGCGGGGGGGCCCTAAATGAGCAGTTCTTC
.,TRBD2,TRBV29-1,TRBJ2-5,CSVYGLADEQETQYF,TGCAGCGTTTACGGACTAGCGGATGAACAAGAGACCCAGTACTTC
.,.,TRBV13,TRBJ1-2,CASSPRSGGYIF,TGTGCCAGCAGCCCAAGATCGGGTGGCTACATCTTC
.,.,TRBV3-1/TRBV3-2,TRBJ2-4,CASSPGVAKNIQYF,TGTGCCAGCAGCCCCGGGGTAGCCAAAAACATTCAGTACTTC
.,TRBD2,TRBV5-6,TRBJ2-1,CASSLVRLAGYNEQFF,TGTGCCAGCAGCTTGGTTCGACTAGCGGGATACAATGAGCAGTTCTTC
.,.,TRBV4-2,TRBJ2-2,CASSQPVGGPGGELFF,TGTGCCAGCAGCCAACCCGTGGGGGGGCCCGGCGGGGAGCTGTTTTTT
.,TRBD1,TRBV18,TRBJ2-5,CASSPRTGPQETQYF,TGTGCCAGCTCACCACGGACAGGTCCCCAAGAGACCCAGTACTTC